This TCR beta chain was retrieved from a study of cytomegalovirus exposure and HLA in healthy donors (dated by TCRdb to the late 2010s). As for the study more broadly: According to an earlier analysis of a few hundred of the donors, 150 million to 200 million T cells yielded roughly 110 million unique TCR beta sequences and about 300 Gb of sequence data. An early release that covered several hundred HLA-typed donors contained approximately 290 gigabases of sequencing data and some 87 million unique TCR sequences. The genetic ancestry cluster associated with self-reported Caucasian donors included roughly four fifths of the 398 genotyped donors. The aim of the study was to test whether cataloging public T cell receptors could identify signatures of past pathogen exposure. Using immunosequencing, the study profiled T cell repertoires from fewer than 700 subjects and related those repertoires to cytomegalovirus serostatus. Besides the first cohort of roughly 640 subjects, a separate validation cohort made up of 90 to 150 different subjects was used. To predict cytomegalovirus infection status, the study brought together high-throughput TCR immunosequencing, statistical association of individual TCRs with disease status, and machine learning. A later analysis re-analyzed previously published TCR beta repertoires from 650 to 800 donors and added high-resolution HLA genotyping to study TCR occurrence patterns. The later analysis used no new phenotypic data to find candidate immune exposures, relying instead on TCR beta sequences and their occurrence across donors. An earlier analysis of around 580 of the donors used high-throughput TCR beta sequencing to judge whether each TCR beta V gene segment behaved as functional or pseudogenic. Alongside the repertoire data, information on donor age, sex, ethnicity and CMV serostatus was compiled. In a later genetic analysis, genome-wide SNP genotypes for 398 of the 666 donors were used, and that subset was treated as a discovery cohort. All discovery cohort repertoires had been generated using a single sequencing platform. HLA typing covered class I and class II loci at four-digit resolution. Typing coverage varied by locus: roughly 620-640 donors for A, B, C, DRB1 and DQB1; some 520 for DQA1; around 610 for DPA1; 450 to 480 for DPB1. Four to six DR-DQ haplotypes were handled as single units for association and clustering because linkage in the cohort was strong. Among approximately 370 genotyped donors of the cohort, an average of approximately 240,000 unique TCR beta nucleotide sequences was sequenced per donor, of which roughly 17% were non-productive.

The library was obtained by the immunoSEQ multiplex PCR assay. The multiplex PCR relied on a mix of 60 forward primers for TCR Vbeta segments and 13 reverse primers for TCR Jbeta segments. Amplification of the CDR3 region of rearranged TCR beta genes was performed with a multiplex PCR assay on genomic DNA. On the Illumina HiSeq System, the amplified TCR beta libraries were sequenced as 87-base-pair reads. Per the authors' processing: A later analysis counted about 80 million unique TCR beta chains across the 690 or so repertoires, and 10 million to 11 million of these chains were shared by at least two donors. Raw reads were error-corrected and collapsed into unique sequences by a nearest-neighbor algorithm in which closely related sequences were merged to remove PCR and sequencing errors. Alignment of CDR3 sequences to IMGT reference sequences was used to assign V, D and J gene segments. Each retained sequence needed at least a six-nucleotide match to both a V gene segment and a J gene segment. Rearrangements were called productive when the CDR3 lacked stop codons and stayed in frame with V and J; all others were non-productive. Following IMGT convention, CDR3 was defined as the stretch from the second conserved V-encoded cysteine up to the conserved J-encoded phenylalanine. The earlier analysis of 587 of the donors excluded sequences that lacked an unambiguous match to a single V gene segment. In an earlier analysis of some 590 of the donors, a V segment was called functional when productive rearrangements were above 56.7%, and segregating when the standard deviation between donors exceeded 5%. A statistical classification framework was built for diagnosing cytomegalovirus status from the catalog of TCR beta chain sequences. V and J gene assignment, in a later analysis, came from comparing TCR nucleotide sequences with IMGT/GENE-DB human TR gene sequences. A later analysis assigned CDR3 sequences and most-parsimonious VDJ recombination scenarios with the TCRdist pipeline. In a later analysis, each TCR beta chain was defined by its CDR3 amino acid sequence together with its V-gene family, and reads without a unique V-gene family were excluded. A later analysis removed several hundred highly shared, low-generation-probability nucleotide sequences to deal with suspected cross-contamination and a sequencing artifact. A later analysis calculated a clonal expansion index for each public chain from normalized within-repertoire ranks of inferred template counts. In a later analysis, generation probabilities were computed using a VDJ recombination model fitted to out-of-frame rearrangements, and the results were checked against IGoR. Hypergeometric tests were used in a later analysis to score TCR-TCR, TCR-HLA and TCR-CMV co-occurrence, with a repertoire-size bias correction applied to the TCR pairs. To estimate false discovery rates, a later analysis permuted the HLA or CMV assignments 20 times. In a later analysis, co-occurring TCRs were grouped using DBSCAN, with TCRdist sequence similarity added in when clustering inside HLA-allele-positive subsets. Repertoires with fewer than 30,000 or more than 120,000 public chains were left out of co-occurrence clustering, as were four to six repertoires with anomalous nucleotide sharing. As stored in TCRdb, this immuneACCESS dataset retains in-frame rearrangements with V and J assigned. A fraction of the clones does not appear; measured against another copy, unresolved V genes explain less than half of the discrepancy, and the remainder lacks a known reason. The V and J calls and the clone size are those of that table, but D and trimming were determined from the DNA. The sample table shows 150,000 to 180,000 clones, and over 60% are seen once. Of the sample, approximately 4% falls within the top ten clones.

The CDR3, cysteine through phenylalanine, is 17 amino acids long. Only the CDR3 DNA stays, 51 bases, in frame from base 1. Looking up the germline V gene (reference sequence) yields CDR1 LNHDA and CDR2 SQIVND. Trimming takes 3 bases off V and 8 bases off J; junction bases not matched to a gene: 11. With regard to this clone: This receptor's antigen is unknown. Base qualities are missing; no much larger clone stands one base away.

The cohort consisted of hundreds of healthy bone marrow donors. All cohort members were sampled while nominally healthy, although unrecorded immune exposures were likely present. The donor tested CMV seronegative and was one of the 352 seronegative cohort members. A peripheral blood sample was collected from each donor, and TCR beta sequencing was performed on peripheral blood mononuclear cells. Genomic DNA was extracted from the blood cell samples with the Qiagen DNeasy Blood Extraction Kit. What the work shows at the level of the full study, not this receptor alone: According to the authors, the approach could potentially be generalized to other disease states and immunological phenotypes. Specific HLA alleles were associated with 15,000 to 20,000 TCR beta sequences at a false discovery rate of 0.05 in a later analysis. In the study, 150 to 200 TCR beta chains were listed as associated with cytomegalovirus. The 87-base-pair reads could not distinguish some IMGT-functional V segments, including TRBV6-2 and TRBV6-3, so those segments were excluded. The sequencing pipeline was judged likely to have produced a cluster of highly shared sequence variants as a technical artifact. In a later analysis, HLA-associated TCR beta chains showed more clonal expansion and lower generation probabilities than non-associated chains that were equally common. In an earlier analysis of 587 of the donors, most TCR beta V segments appeared in productive rearrangements about 87% or about 30% of the time, broadly matching IMGT annotations. Over 15 rarely observed V segments, including chromosome 9 orphons, were excluded from the earlier analysis of several hundred of the donors because counts were too low. Only TCR beta chains were sequenced in this cohort, and the absence of alpha or paired-chain data limited detectable features. Correlated functional status among segregating V segments might be attributable to linkage disequilibrium, but an unknown experimental factor could not be ruled out. In vitro tests confirmed that a few of the cytomegalovirus-associated TCR beta chains recognize cytomegalovirus antigens. Strong co-occurrence of HLA alleles, especially DR and DQ, made assigning TCR associations to individual alleles difficult. An association between a missense DCLRE1C variant and V-gene and J-gene trimming of TCR beta chains was found in a later genetic analysis and replicated in an independent cohort. In a later analysis, the rate of TCR association differed among HLA loci, with DRB1 alleles having the most associated TCRs and HLA-C alleles having the fewest. A further reported finding was that TCR beta sequences accurately predicted the HLA-A and HLA-B alleles for most subjects in the first cohort. For the cohort, immune exposure information was limited to CMV serostatus. HLA typing was unavailable for some donors at each locus, so association tests used only the typed subset. According to a later analysis, most CMV-associated TCR beta chains appeared to be HLA-restricted, and the HLA associations seemed to be driven largely by CMV exposure. A later genetic analysis reported fewer N-insertions in productive TCRs among donors in an Asian-associated ancestry cluster than the roughly 700-donor mean. Several of the top co-occurrence clusters appeared to be linked to parvovirus B19, influenza, CMV and Epstein-Barr virus, according to a later analysis. Sequencing depth was assumed to be roughly uniform across donors in the presence/absence analyses, though that assumption may not hold. The classifier was reported to diagnose cytomegalovirus status with high specificity and sensitivity in both the original cohort and the validation cohort. Most TCR sequences were observed very rarely across donors, whereas some public TCRs were present in many individuals.

The sample was PBMCs. Here the chain combines TRBV19 and TRBJ2-1; 12 of the junction bases match TRBD2. This clonotype was obtained from a woman in her 40s in good health and CMV-seronegative. The CDR3 sequence is CASSISQLAGGRDEQFF. In nucleotide form, the sequence is TGTGCCAGTAGTATCTCTCAACTAGCGGGGGGTAGGGATGAGCAGTTCTTC. The reference TRBV19 and TRBJ2-1 proteins fill in what lies around the CDR3, so the full variable domain reads DGGITQSPKYLFRKEGQNVTLSCEQNLNHDAMYWYRQDPGQGLRLIYYSQIVNDFQKGDIAEGYSVSREKKESFPLTVTSAQKNPTAFYLCASSISQLAGGRDEQFFGPGTRLTVL.